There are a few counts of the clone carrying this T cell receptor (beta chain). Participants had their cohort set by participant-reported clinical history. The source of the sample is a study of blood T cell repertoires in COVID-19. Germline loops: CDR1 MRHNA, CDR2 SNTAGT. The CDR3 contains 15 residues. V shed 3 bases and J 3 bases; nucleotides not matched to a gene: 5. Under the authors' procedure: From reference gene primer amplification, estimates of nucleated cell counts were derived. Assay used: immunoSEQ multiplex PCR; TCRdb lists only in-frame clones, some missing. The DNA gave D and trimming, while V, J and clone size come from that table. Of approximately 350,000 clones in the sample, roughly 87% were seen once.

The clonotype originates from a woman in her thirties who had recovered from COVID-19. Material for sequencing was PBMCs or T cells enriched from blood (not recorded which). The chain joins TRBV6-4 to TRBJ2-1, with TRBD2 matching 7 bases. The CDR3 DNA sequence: TGTGCCAGCAGTGAAGAAAGCGGGGACTACAATGAGCAGTTCTTC. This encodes CASSEESGDYNEQFF.